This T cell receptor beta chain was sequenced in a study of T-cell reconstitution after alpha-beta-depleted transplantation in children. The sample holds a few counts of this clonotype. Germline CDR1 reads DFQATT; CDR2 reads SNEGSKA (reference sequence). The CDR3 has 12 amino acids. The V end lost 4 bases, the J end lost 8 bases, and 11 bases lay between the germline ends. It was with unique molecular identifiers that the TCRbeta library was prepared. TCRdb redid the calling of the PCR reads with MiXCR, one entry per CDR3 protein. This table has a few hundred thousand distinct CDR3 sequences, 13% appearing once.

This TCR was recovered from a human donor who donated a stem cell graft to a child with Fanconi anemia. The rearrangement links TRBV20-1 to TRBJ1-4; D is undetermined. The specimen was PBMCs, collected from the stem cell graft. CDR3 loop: CSATNDQEKLFF. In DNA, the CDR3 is TGCAGTGCTACCAATGACCAGGAAAAACTGTTTTTT.